A selection of T cell receptor beta chains follows, all from one sample in a study of T cell responses to AZD1222 COVID-19 vaccine. Libraries were prepared by immunoSEQ multiplex PCR; TCRdb keeps only in-frame clonotypes and omits some of them. This sample carries about 150,000 clones, around 90% of them seen once, and the ten largest clones take 3.8%. Material: peripheral blood, obtained 28 days after the second AZD1222 dose. The receptors come from an adult who received the AZD1222 COVID-19 vaccine. CDR3s include the opening cysteine and the closing phenylalanine or tryptophan. Each record gives: V gene, D gene, J gene, clone size, CDR3 DNA, CDR3 protein. D genes are given only for firm matches. The size field is filled for only some rows; it gives once, few, many or a size class.

v_call: TRBV18; d_call: -; j_call: TRBJ1-5; clone_size: -; cdr3_nt: TGTGCCAGCTCACCAGACGTATCGAGGAATCAGCCCCAGCATTTT; cdr3_aa: CASSPDVSRNQPQHF
v_call: TRBV29-1; d_call: -; j_call: TRBJ1-3; clone_size: -; cdr3_nt: TGCAGCGTTGCCCCTACAGGCTCTGGAAACACCATATATTTT; cdr3_aa: CSVAPTGSGNTIYF
v_call: TRBV7-9; d_call: TRBD1; j_call: TRBJ1-4; clone_size: once; cdr3_nt: TGTGCCAGCAGCTTAGTCAGACAGGGGTCTGAAAAACTGTTTTTT; cdr3_aa: CASSLVRQGSEKLFF
v_call: TRBV7-8; d_call: TRBD1; j_call: TRBJ1-2; clone_size: -; cdr3_nt: TGTGCCAGCAGCTTAGGACAGGGGACTAACTATGGCTACACCTTC; cdr3_aa: CASSLGQGTNYGYTF
v_call: TRBV5-3; d_call: -; j_call: TRBJ1-1; clone_size: -; cdr3_nt: TGTGCCAGAAAACCCAACGCGTGGGGAAACACTGAAGCTTTCTTT; cdr3_aa: CARKPNAWGNTEAFF
v_call: TRBV5-1; d_call: TRBD1; j_call: TRBJ1-3; clone_size: -; cdr3_nt: TGCGCCAGCAGGTTGGGGAGGACAGGGGACTCTGGAAACACCATATATTTT; cdr3_aa: CASRLGRTGDSGNTIYF
v_call: TRBV28; d_call: TRBD2; j_call: TRBJ2-7; clone_size: -; cdr3_nt: TGTGCCAGTAGTAAATCTAGCGGAACCTACGAGCAGTACTTC; cdr3_aa: CASSKSSGTYEQYF
v_call: TRBV30; d_call: TRBD2; j_call: TRBJ2-5; clone_size: -; cdr3_nt: TGTGCCTGGACGCCTAGCGGGGGCTGGCAAGAGACCCAGTACTTC; cdr3_aa: CAWTPSGGWQETQYF
v_call: TRBV27; d_call: TRBD1; j_call: TRBJ2-5; clone_size: -; cdr3_nt: TGTGCCAGCAGGCGGCCAGGGGGCGCAGAGACCCAGTACTTC; cdr3_aa: CASRRPGGAETQYF
v_call: TRBV6-6; d_call: TRBD1; j_call: TRBJ2-7; clone_size: -; cdr3_nt: TGTGCCAGCAGAGATCCCGGGACAGGGACCGAGCAGTACTTC; cdr3_aa: CASRDPGTGTEQYF
v_call: TRBV18; d_call: TRBD2; j_call: TRBJ2-3; clone_size: -; cdr3_nt: TGTGCCAGCTCAACGTTACGGGAGGGCCCCGATACGCAGTATTTT; cdr3_aa: CASSTLREGPDTQYF
v_call: TRBV12-3/TRBV12-4; d_call: -; j_call: TRBJ2-7; clone_size: -; cdr3_nt: TGTGCCAGCAGGTGGACGGACTCCTACGAGCAGTACTTC; cdr3_aa: CASRWTDSYEQYF
v_call: TRBV5-4; d_call: -; j_call: TRBJ1-2; clone_size: -; cdr3_nt: TGTGCCAGCAGCCGAACAGGGATCCATGGCTACACCTTC; cdr3_aa: CASSRTGIHGYTF
v_call: TRBV2; d_call: -; j_call: TRBJ1-2; clone_size: -; cdr3_nt: TGTGCCAGCACCCCAGTACAGGGAGGGGGCTACACCTTC; cdr3_aa: CASTPVQGGGYTF
v_call: TRBV5-1; d_call: -; j_call: TRBJ2-1; clone_size: few; cdr3_nt: TGCGCCAGCAGCATGGACATTCATAATGAGCAGTTCTTC; cdr3_aa: CASSMDIHNEQFF
v_call: TRBV5-5; d_call: -; j_call: TRBJ2-5; clone_size: -; cdr3_nt: TGTGCCAGCAGTCTAGGGGGGGAAGAGACCCAGTACTTC; cdr3_aa: CASSLGGEETQYF
v_call: TRBV27; d_call: TRBD1; j_call: TRBJ2-7; clone_size: -; cdr3_nt: TGTGCCAGCAGTATCGTGACAGGGGGCGAGCAGTACTTC; cdr3_aa: CASSIVTGGEQYF
v_call: TRBV27; d_call: -; j_call: TRBJ1-5; clone_size: -; cdr3_nt: TGTGCCAGCAGTTTCCGGTGGGGCAATCAGCCCCAGCATTTT; cdr3_aa: CASSFRWGNQPQHF
v_call: TRBV7-2; d_call: TRBD2; j_call: TRBJ2-1; clone_size: -; cdr3_nt: TGTGCCAGCAGCTTAGTTGGGTCCGGGGGGGCCTCCCATGAGCAGTTCTTC; cdr3_aa: CASSLVGSGGASHEQFF
v_call: TRBV6-4; d_call: -; j_call: TRBJ2-6; clone_size: -; cdr3_nt: TGTGCCAGCAGTGACTCCACCTCTGGGGCCAACGTCCTGACTTTC; cdr3_aa: CASSDSTSGANVLTF
v_call: TRBV19; d_call: -; j_call: TRBJ1-3; clone_size: -; cdr3_nt: TGTGCCAGTAGTATAGTTGGTCTTGGAAACACCATATATTTT; cdr3_aa: CASSIVGLGNTIYF
v_call: TRBV25-1; d_call: -; j_call: TRBJ1-2; clone_size: -; cdr3_nt: TGTGCCAGCAGTGAATCCCCAAGCGCGGAACTTAACTATGGCTACACCTTC; cdr3_aa: CASSESPSAELNYGYTF
v_call: TRBV7-9; d_call: -; j_call: TRBJ2-7; clone_size: -; cdr3_nt: TGTGCCAGCAGCCCCCTGGTAATCCAGGCCTTC; cdr3_aa: CASSPLVIQAF
v_call: TRBV6-5; d_call: TRBD1; j_call: TRBJ1-1; clone_size: -; cdr3_nt: TGTGCCAGCAGGCGGACAGGGGGCGCGAGCACTGAAGCTTTCTTT; cdr3_aa: CASRRTGGASTEAFF
v_call: TRBV4-1; d_call: TRBD1; j_call: TRBJ2-1; clone_size: -; cdr3_nt: TGCGCCAGCAGCTACCGGGACAGGGGGACTAGCTCAAGCTCCTACAATGAGCAGTTCTTC; cdr3_aa: CASSYRDRGTSSSSYNEQFF
v_call: TRBV5-6; d_call: -; j_call: TRBJ2-2; clone_size: once; cdr3_nt: TGTGCCAGCAGTACACCGTCCGGGGAGCTGTTTTTT; cdr3_aa: CASSTPSGELFF
v_call: TRBV13; d_call: -; j_call: TRBJ2-1; clone_size: -; cdr3_nt: TGTGCCAGCAGCTTAGCTTCTTCCTACAATGAGCAGTTCTTC; cdr3_aa: CASSLASSYNEQFF
v_call: TRBV6-5; d_call: -; j_call: TRBJ2-2; clone_size: -; cdr3_nt: TGTGCCAGCCGTACTAGGGGAACCGGGGAGCTGTTTTTT; cdr3_aa: CASRTRGTGELFF
v_call: TRBV10-3; d_call: TRBD1; j_call: TRBJ1-1; clone_size: -; cdr3_nt: TGTGCCAGCTATTACTCGACAGGGGCGAACACTGAAGCTTTCTTT; cdr3_aa: CASYYSTGANTEAFF
v_call: TRBV18; d_call: -; j_call: TRBJ2-7; clone_size: -; cdr3_nt: TGTGCCAGCTCACCGACAGTCTTGAGCGAGCAGTACTTC; cdr3_aa: CASSPTVLSEQYF
v_call: TRBV6-4; d_call: -; j_call: TRBJ2-2; clone_size: -; cdr3_nt: TGTGCCAGCAGTGTTGAGGGGACCGGGGAGCTGTTTTTT; cdr3_aa: CASSVEGTGELFF
v_call: TRBV6-5; d_call: -; j_call: TRBJ2-2; clone_size: medium-sized; cdr3_nt: TGTGCCAGCAGTTACCGGACCGAGTCCGGGGAGCTGTTTTTT; cdr3_aa: CASSYRTESGELFF
v_call: TRBV30; d_call: -; j_call: TRBJ2-5; clone_size: -; cdr3_nt: TGTGCCTGGAGTGTAACGGGGATCCAAGAGACCCAGTACTTC; cdr3_aa: CAWSVTGIQETQYF
v_call: TRBV9; d_call: TRBD2; j_call: TRBJ2-1; clone_size: -; cdr3_nt: TGTGCCAGCAGCGCAGCGGGGGGGCCCTACAATGAGCAGTTCTTC; cdr3_aa: CASSAAGGPYNEQFF
v_call: TRBV5-4; d_call: -; j_call: TRBJ1-5; clone_size: -; cdr3_nt: TGTGCCAGCAGCTTGGCTGGAGGGATCAATCAGCCCCAGCATTTT; cdr3_aa: CASSLAGGINQPQHF
v_call: TRBV28; d_call: TRBD1; j_call: TRBJ2-7; clone_size: -; cdr3_nt: TGTGCCAGCAGTTCCAAAGACAGGGGGCCGAAATACGAGCAGTACTTC; cdr3_aa: CASSSKDRGPKYEQYF
v_call: TRBV2; d_call: -; j_call: TRBJ1-3; clone_size: -; cdr3_nt: TGTGCCAGCAGTGAGTGGGGGGCGGATTCTGGAAACACCATATATTTT; cdr3_aa: CASSEWGADSGNTIYF
v_call: TRBV19; d_call: -; j_call: TRBJ1-2; clone_size: -; cdr3_nt: TGTGCCAGTATCCGCTCCTCGTATGTCGGCTATGGCTACACCTTC; cdr3_aa: CASIRSSYVGYGYTF
v_call: TRBV3-1/TRBV3-2; d_call: -; j_call: TRBJ1-1; clone_size: -; cdr3_nt: TGTGCCAGCAGCCGAGGGGGTAACGCTGAAGCTTTCTTT; cdr3_aa: CASSRGGNAEAFF
v_call: TRBV4-1; d_call: -; j_call: TRBJ1-1; clone_size: -; cdr3_nt: TGCGCCAGCAGCCAAGACGGGGTTTTAGAAGCTTTCTTT; cdr3_aa: CASSQDGVLEAFF
v_call: TRBV4-3; d_call: -; j_call: TRBJ1-2; clone_size: -; cdr3_nt: TGCGCCAGCAGCCAGGTTACAGCTCTAGCTAACTATGGCTACACCTTC; cdr3_aa: CASSQVTALANYGYTF
v_call: TRBV27; d_call: -; j_call: TRBJ1-1; clone_size: once; cdr3_nt: TGTGCCAGCAAGGTGAGCACTGAAGCTTTCTTT; cdr3_aa: CASKVSTEAFF
v_call: TRBV5-1; d_call: -; j_call: TRBJ1-2; clone_size: once; cdr3_nt: TGCGCCAGCAGCCTCCGGGACGGAGCCCCCTACACCTTC; cdr3_aa: CASSLRDGAPYTF
v_call: TRBV3-1/TRBV3-2; d_call: -; j_call: TRBJ2-7; clone_size: few; cdr3_nt: TGTGCCAGCAGTAGGAGCTACGAGCAGTACTTC; cdr3_aa: CASSRSYEQYF
v_call: TRBV5-6; d_call: -; j_call: TRBJ2-2; clone_size: -; cdr3_nt: TGTGCCAGCAGCTTACCAAACACCGGGGAGCTGTTTTTT; cdr3_aa: CASSLPNTGELFF
v_call: TRBV28; d_call: TRBD2; j_call: TRBJ2-1; clone_size: once; cdr3_nt: TGTGCCAGCAGTTTAGGGACTAGCGGGACGGATGAGCAGTTCTTC; cdr3_aa: CASSLGTSGTDEQFF
v_call: TRBV29-1; d_call: -; j_call: TRBJ2-7; clone_size: -; cdr3_nt: TGCAGCGTTGAAGGGCTCAGAGCCTACGAGCAGTACTTC; cdr3_aa: CSVEGLRAYEQYF
v_call: TRBV5-1; d_call: -; j_call: TRBJ2-7; clone_size: -; cdr3_nt: TGCGCCAGCAGCCCGGACCGGGTCTCCTACGAGCAGTACTTC; cdr3_aa: CASSPDRVSYEQYF
v_call: TRBV29-1; d_call: -; j_call: TRBJ1-3; clone_size: -; cdr3_nt: TGCAGCGTGGGACCGGACGGTGGAAACACCATATATTTT; cdr3_aa: CSVGPDGGNTIYF
v_call: TRBV27; d_call: -; j_call: TRBJ2-5; clone_size: -; cdr3_nt: TGTGCCAGCAGTTTATCGGGCAGGAGAGAAGAGACCCAGTACTTC; cdr3_aa: CASSLSGRREETQYF
v_call: TRBV6-5; d_call: -; j_call: TRBJ2-7; clone_size: -; cdr3_nt: TGTGCCAGCAGTTACTCCAGATTCGGCTACCATTACGAGCAGTACTTC; cdr3_aa: CASSYSRFGYHYEQYF
v_call: TRBV4-1; d_call: TRBD1; j_call: TRBJ1-2; clone_size: -; cdr3_nt: TGCGCCAGCAGCCTCCCGGACAGGAACTATGGCTACACCTTC; cdr3_aa: CASSLPDRNYGYTF
v_call: TRBV2; d_call: -; j_call: TRBJ1-1; clone_size: -; cdr3_nt: TGTGCCAGCAGTGAATCTCGTCAAGCAACGTTGAACACTGAAGCTTTCTTT; cdr3_aa: CASSESRQATLNTEAFF
v_call: TRBV7-9; d_call: -; j_call: TRBJ1-1; clone_size: -; cdr3_nt: TGTGCCAGCAGCTCGGGGGGCTTTAGTACGAACACTGAAGCTTTCTTT; cdr3_aa: CASSSGGFSTNTEAFF